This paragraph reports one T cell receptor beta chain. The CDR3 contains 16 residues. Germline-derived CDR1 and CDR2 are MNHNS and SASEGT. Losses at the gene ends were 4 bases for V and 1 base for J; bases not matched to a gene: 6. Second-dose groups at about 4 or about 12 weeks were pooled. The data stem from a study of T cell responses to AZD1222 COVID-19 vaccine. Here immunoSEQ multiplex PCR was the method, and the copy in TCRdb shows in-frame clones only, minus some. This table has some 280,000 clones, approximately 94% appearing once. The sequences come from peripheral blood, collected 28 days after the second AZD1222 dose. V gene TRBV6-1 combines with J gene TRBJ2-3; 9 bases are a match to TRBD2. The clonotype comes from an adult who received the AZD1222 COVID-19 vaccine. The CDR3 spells CASSGRRGGRTDTQYF. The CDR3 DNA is TGTGCCAGCAGTGGCAGGCGGGGGGGCCGCACAGATACGCAGTATTTT.